The 3 T cell receptor beta chains below all came from one sample that was sequenced in a study of blood T cell repertoires in COVID-19. The data were produced by immunoSEQ multiplex PCR, yet TCRdb's version contains in-frame clones alone and is incomplete. The profile shows 60,000 or so clones, approximately 82% of them singletons. Sequenced: peripheral blood. All receptors come from a man in his fifties or sixties with acute or convalescent COVID-19.

The genes are TRBV5-1 and TRBJ1-2; 7 nucleotides line up with TRBD1. CDR1 and CDR2 from the germline V gene are SGHRS and YFSETQ. CDR3 length: 14 amino acids. V lost 3 bases, J lost 2 bases, and 4 bases stayed unmatched. CDR3 DNA sequence: TGCGCCAGCAGCTCGGCAGGGGGAAACTATGGCTACACCTTC. Amino acids: CASSSAGGNYGYTF.

This clone was seen only once. The V and J genes are TRBV28 and TRBJ1-6; weak D call: TRBD1 (5 bases). The CDR3 contains 13 residues. Per germline, CDR1 MDHEN and CDR2 SYDVKM. V gave up 6 bases and J gave up 7 bases, with 10 bases separating them. The CDR3 protein is CASRRGGNSPLHF. For the CDR3, the DNA is TGTGCCAGCAGGAGGGGAGGGAATTCACCCCTCCACTTT.

The V call is TRBV5-8, the J call TRBJ1-1; no reliable D call. V was pared by 4 bases and J by 12 bases, with 16 bases between. Germline V gene sequence: CDR1 SGHTS, CDR2 YDEGEE. This CDR3 contains 12 residues. CDR3 in amino acids: CASSRTGVGSFF. Written as DNA, the CDR3 is TGTGCCAGCAGCAGGACTGGGGTCGGGTCTTTCTTT.